These T cell receptor beta chains were read from a single sample in a study of chemoradiotherapy in HPV16-positive cancers. Assay: immunoSEQ multiplex PCR; the TCRdb copy retains only in-frame clones and omits some. Altogether approximately 15,000 clones are present, approximately 74% being singletons, with the ten largest covering roughly 10%. Sampling was carried out from a patient who underwent chemoradiotherapy. These receptors were collected from a human donor with HPV-associated anogenital cancer. CDR3s include the opening cysteine and the closing phenylalanine or tryptophan. The D gene is left open where the match is weak. Clone size is not always given. Where it is, it says once, few, many or a class for expanded clones.

-	few	TRBJ1-4	TRBV29-1	TGCAGCGTTGGGGACGGAGACTCAACTAATGAAAAACTGTTTTTT	CSVGDGDSTNEKLFF
TRBD1	once	TRBJ2-7	TRBV6-5	TGTGCCAGCAGTGCGGACAGGAGCTCCTACGAGCAGTACTTC	CASSADRSSYEQYF
-	-	TRBJ2-1	TRBV27	TGTGCCAGCGGGGCGGTAGGGACATATTACAATGAGCAGTTCTTC	CASGAVGTYYNEQFF
TRBD1	-	TRBJ2-7	TRBV18	TGTGCCAGCTCACCATCCACCGGGACAGGACAGTACGAGCAGTACTTC	CASSPSTGTGQYEQYF
-	-	TRBJ2-7	TRBV2	TGTGCCAGGGGGGGGGCCCCCTACGAGCAGTACTTC	CARGGAPYEQYF
-	-	TRBJ2-3	TRBV2	TGTGCCAGCACCAGATACACAGATACGCAGTATTTT	CASTRYTDTQYF
-	-	TRBJ1-2	TRBV14	TGTGCCAGCAGCCTGGGACGGGACTATGGCTACACCTTC	CASSLGRDYGYTF
-	-	TRBJ1-2	TRBV15	TGTGCCACCAGCAGAGATTTTTCGGGACACACAATCAACTATGGCTACACCTTC	CATSRDFSGHTINYGYTF
-	-	TRBJ2-3	TRBV5-1	TGCGCCAGCAGCCCGGGACGGAGAAGCACAGATACGCAGTATTTT	CASSPGRRSTDTQYF
-	-	TRBJ2-7	TRBV25-1	TGTGCCAGCAGTGACAGCTACGAGCAGTACTTC	CASSDSYEQYF
TRBD1	-	TRBJ1-2	TRBV10-3	TGTGCCACGGACCCGGGACAGGGATCGGGTGGCTACACCTTC	CATDPGQGSGGYTF
-	few	TRBJ2-1	TRBV7-3	TGTGCCAGCAGCCCTCAGGCGCGAACCAATGAGCAGTTCTTC	CASSPQARTNEQFF
-	-	TRBJ1-5	TRBV10-2	TGCGCCAGCAGGCTGACAGGCTATGGTCAGCCCCAGCATTTT	CASRLTGYGQPQHF
-	-	TRBJ2-7	TRBV5-1	TGCGCCAGCAGCTTGCAAGGGACTCAAGCCTACGAGCAGTACTTC	CASSLQGTQAYEQYF
TRBD2	-	TRBJ2-3	TRBV30	TGTGCCTGGAGTGCCGGGACTAGCTTTGTGCAGTATTTT	CAWSAGTSFVQYF
TRBD2	-	TRBJ2-2	TRBV2	TGTGCCAGCAGGCGGGAGAGGGACACCGGGGAGCTGTTTTTT	CASRRERDTGELFF
-	few	TRBJ2-2	TRBV27	TGTGCCAGCAGTATCCTGAACACCGGGGAGCTGTTTTTT	CASSILNTGELFF
-	-	TRBJ2-7	TRBV6-5	TGTGCCAGCAGTTACTCGGGGTCTGACGAGCAGTACTTC	CASSYSGSDEQYF
-	-	TRBJ2-5	TRBV6-5	TGTGCCAGCAGTCTCGGCCGGGAGACCCAGTACTTC	CASSLGRETQYF
TRBD1	-	TRBJ1-1	TRBV5-1	TGCGCCAGCAGCCCACGATCGGGACAGGGCGGTGAAGCTTTCTTT	CASSPRSGQGGEAFF
TRBD1	once	TRBJ2-2	TRBV5-5	TGTGCCAGCAGCTTAGGGGGCTCGAACACCGGGGAGCTGTTTTTT	CASSLGGSNTGELFF
-	-	TRBJ2-7	TRBV5-8	TGTGCCAGCAGCGGCAGGGGATGGGGCCTCGAGCAGTACTTC	CASSGRGWGLEQYF
TRBD1	-	TRBJ2-7	TRBV7-6	TGTGCCAGCAGCTCCGGGACAGGGACCGACGAGCAGTACTTC	CASSSGTGTDEQYF
-	-	TRBJ1-1	TRBV19	TGTGCCAGTAGTATAGTTCCAGGACAAACTGAAGCTTTCTTT	CASSIVPGQTEAFF
-	-	TRBJ1-1	TRBV9	TGTGCCAGCAGCGCGGAAGGGAACACTGAAGCTTTCTTT	CASSAEGNTEAFF
TRBD1	-	TRBJ2-7	TRBV7-8	TGTGCCAGCAGCTCTAGGACAGGGGGCTTCTACGAGCAGTACTTC	CASSSRTGGFYEQYF
TRBD1	-	TRBJ1-2	TRBV7-2	TGTGCCAGCAGCGTAATAACAGGGGGCGTAGGGTATGGCTACACCTTC	CASSVITGGVGYGYTF
-	-	TRBJ2-3	TRBV9	TGTGCCAGCAGCCCCGGACCCCCCAAGGATACGCAGTATTTT	CASSPGPPKDTQYF
-	-	TRBJ2-2	TRBV30	TGTGCCTGGAGTGCAGAGGACACCGGGGAGCTGTTTTTT	CAWSAEDTGELFF
-	-	TRBJ2-3	TRBV10-3	TGTGCCATCAGTTCGGAGGGCCCAGATACGCAGTATTTT	CAISSEGPDTQYF
TRBD2	-	TRBJ2-5	TRBV5-4	TGTGCCAGCAGCTTGGCCTTCGGGCTAGCGGGAGAGACCCAGTACTTC	CASSLAFGLAGETQYF
TRBD1	-	TRBJ1-1	TRBV6-1	TGTGCCAGCAGTGATGGGACAGGGGTGAACACTGAAGCTTTCTTT	CASSDGTGVNTEAFF